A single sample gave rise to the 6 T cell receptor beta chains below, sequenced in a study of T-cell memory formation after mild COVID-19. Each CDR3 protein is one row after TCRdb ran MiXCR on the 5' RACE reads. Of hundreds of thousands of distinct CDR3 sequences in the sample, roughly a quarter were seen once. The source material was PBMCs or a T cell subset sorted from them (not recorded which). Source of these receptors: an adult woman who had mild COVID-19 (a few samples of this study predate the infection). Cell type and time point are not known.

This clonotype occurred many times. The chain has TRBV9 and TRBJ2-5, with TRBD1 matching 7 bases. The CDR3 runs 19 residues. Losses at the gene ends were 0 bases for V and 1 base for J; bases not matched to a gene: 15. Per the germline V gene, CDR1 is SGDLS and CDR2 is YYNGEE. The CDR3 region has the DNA TGTGCCAGCAGCGTAGCTACTACGGGTATGAGGGGGCGCCAAGAGACCCAGTACTTC. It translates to CASSVATTGMRGRQETQYF.

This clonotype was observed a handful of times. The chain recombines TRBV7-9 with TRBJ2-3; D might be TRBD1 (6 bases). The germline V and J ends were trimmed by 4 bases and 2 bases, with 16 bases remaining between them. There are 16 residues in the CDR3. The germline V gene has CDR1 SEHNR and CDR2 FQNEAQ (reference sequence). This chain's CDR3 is CASSSNGQLHTDTQYF. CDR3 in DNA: TGTGCCAGCAGCTCCAACGGACAGCTTCACACAGATACGCAGTATTTT.

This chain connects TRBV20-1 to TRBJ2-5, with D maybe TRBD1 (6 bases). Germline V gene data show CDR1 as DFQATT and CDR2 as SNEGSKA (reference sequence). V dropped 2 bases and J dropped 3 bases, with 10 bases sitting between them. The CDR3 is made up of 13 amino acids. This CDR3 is CSARPGAEETQYF. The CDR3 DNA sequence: TGCAGTGCTAGACCAGGGGCGGAAGAGACCCAGTACTTC.

Written as DNA, the CDR3 is TGTGCCACTCAGGACCGGAGAGCCCGGGAGCTGTTTTTT. Translating it yields CATQDRRARELFF. The rearrangement uses TRBV24-1 and TRBJ2-2; no firm D call. CDR1 KGHDR and CDR2 SFDVKD come from the germline V gene. This CDR3 spans 13 amino acids. The V end lost 10 bases, the J end lost 9 bases, and 17 bases lay between the germline ends.

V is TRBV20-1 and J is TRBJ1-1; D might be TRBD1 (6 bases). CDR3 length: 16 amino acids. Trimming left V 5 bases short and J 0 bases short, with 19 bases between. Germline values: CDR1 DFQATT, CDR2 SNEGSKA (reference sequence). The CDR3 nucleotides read TGCAGTGCTGATGTTTCTATCGGGACACTGAACACTGAAGCTTTCTTT. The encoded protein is CSADVSIGTLNTEAFF.

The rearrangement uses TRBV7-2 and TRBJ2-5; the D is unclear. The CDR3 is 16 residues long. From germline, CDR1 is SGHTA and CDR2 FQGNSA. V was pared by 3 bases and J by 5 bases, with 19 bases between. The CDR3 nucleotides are TGTGCCAGCAGCTTCCCTGTTGTGGGAAGAGGCGAGACCCAGTACTTC. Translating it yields CASSFPVVGRGETQYF. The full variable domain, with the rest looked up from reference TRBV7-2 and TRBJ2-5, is GAGVSQSPSNKVTEKGKDVELRCDPISGHTALYWYRQSLGQGLEFLIYFQGNSAPDKSGLPSDRFSAERTGGSVSTLTIQRTQQEDSAVYLCASSFPVVGRGETQYFGPGTRLLVL.